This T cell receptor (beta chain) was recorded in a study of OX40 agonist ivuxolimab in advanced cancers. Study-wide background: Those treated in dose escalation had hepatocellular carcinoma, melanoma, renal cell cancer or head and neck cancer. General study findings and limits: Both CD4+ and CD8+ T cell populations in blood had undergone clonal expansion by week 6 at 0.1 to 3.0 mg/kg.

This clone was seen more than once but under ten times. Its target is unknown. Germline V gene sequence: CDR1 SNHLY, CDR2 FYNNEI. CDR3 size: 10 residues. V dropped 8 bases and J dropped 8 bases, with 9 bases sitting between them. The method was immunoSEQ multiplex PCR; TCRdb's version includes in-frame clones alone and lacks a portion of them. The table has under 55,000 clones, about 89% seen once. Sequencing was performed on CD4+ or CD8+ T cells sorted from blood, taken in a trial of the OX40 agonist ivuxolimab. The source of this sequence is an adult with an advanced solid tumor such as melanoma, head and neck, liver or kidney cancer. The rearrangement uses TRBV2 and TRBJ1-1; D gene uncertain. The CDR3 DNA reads TGTGCCAGCGTCGTTAAGGAAGCTTTCTTT. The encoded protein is CASVVKEAFF.